The 20 T cell receptor beta chains below all came from one sample that was sequenced in a study of T cell responses to AZD1222 COVID-19 vaccine. Profiled with immunoSEQ multiplex PCR; TCRdb holds only in-frame clones, not every one. The sample has some 99,000 clones; roughly nine tenths are singletons. The specimen comprised peripheral blood, sampled on day 0 of AZD1222 vaccination. The source of these receptors is an adult in good health.

The V gene is TRBV25-1, the J gene TRBJ2-7; D uncertain. This CDR3 comprises 14 residues. Germline V gives CDR1 MGHDK, CDR2 SYGVNS. V was clipped by 3 bases and J by 2 bases, with 11 bases between them. CDR3 nucleotide sequence: TGTGCCAGCAGTGATGAGCCAGACACCTACGAGCAGTACTTC. Translation gives CASSDEPDTYEQYF.

This chain uses TRBV5-1 with TRBJ1-3; TRBD1 might be the D (5 bases). The CDR3 extends over 16 amino acids. Germline CDR1 SGHRS, CDR2 YFSETQ. Trimming stripped 4 bases from V and 4 bases from J, with 18 bases between. The CDR3 nucleotides are TGCGCCAGCAGCACCGGAGGGGCGGTAGGGGGAAACACCATATATTTT. It translates to CASSTGGAVGGNTIYF.

The genes are TRBV19 and TRBJ2-5; D remains ambiguous. Between the trimmed V and J ends, which lost 1 base and 1 base, there was a span of 19 bases. The CDR3 has 18 amino acids. From germline, CDR1 is LNHDA and CDR2 SQIVND (reference sequence). CDR3 DNA: TGTGCCAGTAGTATAGGCGGATGGGGTGTCCCCGGCCAAGAGACCCAGTACTTC. Its protein product is CASSIGGWGVPGQETQYF.

The V and J genes are TRBV19 and TRBJ1-1; 7 nucleotides line up with TRBD1. Germline V gives CDR1 LNHDA, CDR2 SQIVND (reference sequence). This CDR3 region has 13 residues. The trim removed 6 bases at V and 4 bases at J, leaving 5 bases unmatched. CDR3 coding DNA: TGTGCCAGTAGGACAGGGAGTGGCACTGAAGCTTTCTTT. Translating gives CASRTGSGTEAFF. The complete variable domain, with remaining parts taken from reference TRBV19 and TRBJ1-1, reads DGGITQSPKYLFRKEGQNVTLSCEQNLNHDAMYWYRQDPGQGLRLIYYSQIVNDFQKGDIAEGYSVSREKKESFPLTVTSAQKNPTAFYLCASRTGSGTEAFFGQGTRLTVV.

The rearrangement links TRBV28 to TRBJ2-7; 8 bases are a match to TRBD1. V dropped 2 bases and J dropped 3; count of bases not matched to a gene: 3. CDR1 and CDR2 from the germline V gene are MDHEN and SYDVKM. The CDR3 sequence is 14 residues long. The CDR3 here is CASSLRTGSYEQYF. Written as DNA, the CDR3 is TGTGCCAGCAGTTTAAGGACAGGGAGCTACGAGCAGTACTTC.

The chain combines TRBV28 with TRBJ2-7, with 10 bases lining up with TRBD2. Germline CDR1 reads MDHEN; CDR2 reads SYDVKM. Trimming cost V 4 bases and J 3 bases; bases outside gene matches: 6. This CDR3 spans 15 amino acids. The CDR3 protein is CASSSPGLAIYEQYF. Here the CDR3 DNA reads TGTGCCAGCAGTTCGCCGGGACTAGCGATCTACGAGCAGTACTTC. Supplemented by reference TRBV28 and TRBJ2-7, the full variable domain reads DVKVTQSSRYLVKRTGEKVFLECVQDMDHENMFWYRQDPGLGLRLIYFSYDVKMKEKGDIPEGYSVSREKKERFSLILESASTNQTSMYLCASSSPGLAIYEQYFGPGTRLTVT.

The chain has TRBV14 and TRBJ2-1; 11 nucleotides line up with TRBD2. CDR3 length: 16 residues. V dropped 2 bases and J dropped 2; count of bases not matched to a gene: 2. The V gene's germline CDR1 is SGHDN and CDR2 FVKESK. The CDR3 nucleotides read TGTGCCAGCAGCCAACTTAGCGGGAGGGCCTACAATGAGCAGTTCTTC. Its protein is CASSQLSGRAYNEQFF.

V is TRBV6-1 and J is TRBJ1-4; D unclear. This CDR3 region has 16 residues. CDR1 and CDR2 from the germline V gene are MNHNS and SASEGT. The ends were cut back, 0 bases at V and 2 bases at J, with 10 bases in the middle. CDR3 in amino acids: CASSEASGSTNEKLFF. In DNA form, the CDR3 reads TGTGCCAGCAGTGAAGCTTCGGGGAGCACTAATGAAAAACTGTTTTTT.

The rearrangement uses TRBV7-2 and TRBJ2-1; D uncertain. CDR1 is SGHTA and CDR2 is FQGNSA in the germline V gene. V lost 2 bases to trimming and J lost 4 bases, with 6 bases between them. The CDR3 runs 13 residues. CDR3 sequence (DNA): TGTGCCAGCAGCTTAAAACCATACAATGAGCAGTTCTTC. The encoded protein is CASSLKPYNEQFF.

By frequency in the sample, this clone is large. The chain uses TRBV4-2 and TRBJ2-7, with no clear D. Trimming left V 3 bases short and J 1 base short, with 13 bases between. The germline V gene has CDR1 LGHNA and CDR2 YNFKEQ. The CDR3 extends over 15 amino acids. CDR3 protein: CASSHQLSDSYEQYF. The CDR3 nucleotides read TGTGCCAGCAGCCACCAATTGTCGGATTCCTACGAGCAGTACTTC.

The chain employs TRBV6-1 and TRBJ2-6, with 9 positions matching TRBD1. Germline V gene data show CDR1 as MNHNS and CDR2 as SASEGT. Trimming cost V 1 base and J 0 bases; bases outside gene matches: 4. This CDR3 region has 18 residues. For the CDR3, the DNA is TGTGCCAGCAGTGAAGACAGGGGGCTCGGCTCTGGGGCCAACGTCCTGACTTTC. This translates into CASSEDRGLGSGANVLTF.

This CDR3 reads CASSLATPLYNEQFF. The DNA of the CDR3 is TGTGCCAGCAGCTTAGCGACCCCCCTCTACAATGAGCAGTTCTTC. This chain joins TRBV6-2 or TRBV6-3 and TRBJ2-1; D might be TRBD2 (5 bases). The length of the CDR3 is 15 residues. Germline CDR1 and CDR2: MNHEY and SVGEGT. The V gene lost 6 bases and the J gene lost 3 bases, with 15 bases spanning the gap.

V usage is TRBV10-3 and J usage is TRBJ1-4; D gene ambiguous. Trimming stripped 3 bases from V and 0 bases from J, with 11 bases between. Germline V gene sequence: CDR1 ENHRY, CDR2 SYGVKD. This CDR3 comprises 16 residues. CDR3 nucleotides: TGTGCCATCAGTGATCACGACACAGCAACTAATGAAAAACTGTTTTTT. This translates into CAISDHDTATNEKLFF.

The chain combines TRBV7-2 with TRBJ1-2; D remains ambiguous. V gave up 8 bases and J gave up 0 bases, with 7 bases separating them. CDR3 length: 12 amino acids. Germline V gene lookup returns CDR1 SGHTA and CDR2 FQGNSA. CDR3 DNA sequence: TGTGCCAGCGCTGTTACTAACTATGGCTACACCTTC. This gives the protein CASAVTNYGYTF.

The chain uses TRBV2 and TRBJ1-6, with TRBD1 identical over 7 bases. Looked up from germline, CDR1 is SNHLY and CDR2 is FYNNEI. CDR3 length: 13 residues. Trimming removed 6 bases from V and 11 bases from J; junction bases left unmatched: 7. In nucleotides, the CDR3 is TGTGCCAGCAGCAGGGGGTTCCTAACACCCCTCCACTTT. Protein: CASSRGFLTPLHF.

This chain joins TRBV28 and TRBJ1-6, with D perhaps TRBD1 (6 bases). Looked up from germline, CDR1 is MDHEN and CDR2 is SYDVKM. There are 16 residues in the CDR3. Trimming took 5 bases from V and 5 from J, leaving 16 bases between them. This CDR3 reads CASSDATGWNNSPLHF. Written as DNA, the CDR3 is TGTGCCAGCAGTGACGCCACAGGGTGGAATAATTCACCCCTCCACTTT.

The chain uses TRBV12-5 and TRBJ2-3, with D unresolved. Germline CDR1 LGHNT, CDR2 FRNRAP. This CDR3 has 12 residues. Trimming shortened V by 5 bases and J by 3 bases, and 6 bases separated the two germline ends. The CDR3 sequence: CASGTGTDTQYF. DNA of the CDR3: TGTGCTAGTGGTACCGGAACAGATACGCAGTATTTT.

The V and J genes are TRBV9 and TRBJ2-1; 9 bases match TRBD1. The V segment lost 4 bases and the J segment 0 bases; nucleotides outside the gene matches: 2. This CDR3 region has 15 residues. Germline CDR1 SGDLS, CDR2 YYNGEE. Here the CDR3 DNA reads TGTGCCAGCAGCCCGGGACAGGGCTCCTACAATGAGCAGTTCTTC. As protein: CASSPGQGSYNEQFF. The whole variable domain, remainder taken from reference TRBV9 and TRBJ2-1, is DSGVTQTPKHLITATGQRVTLRCSPRSGDLSVYWYQQSLDQGLQFLIQYYNGEERAKGNILERFSAQQFPDLHSELNLSSLELGDSALYFCASSPGQGSYNEQFFGPGTRLTVL.

The chain uses TRBV4-3 and TRBJ2-7; the D is unclear. V lost 4 bases, J lost 0 bases, and 10 bases lay in between. Germline V CDR1 and CDR2: LGHNA, YSLEER. CDR3 size: 14 residues. The CDR3 nucleotides are TGCGCCAGCAGCCCGCACAGTAGCTCCTACGAGCAGTACTTC. Translated: CASSPHSSSYEQYF.

J is TRBJ2-5 and V is TRBV6-6, with 8 bases matching TRBD1. This CDR3 has 13 amino acids. Germline CDR1 reads MNHNY; CDR2 reads SVGAGI (reference sequence). J was trimmed by 7 bases and V by 7 bases; bases with no gene match: 8. DNA of the CDR3: TGTGCCAGCAAAATGACAGGGGACGTGACCCAGTACTTC. This codes for CASKMTGDVTQYF.